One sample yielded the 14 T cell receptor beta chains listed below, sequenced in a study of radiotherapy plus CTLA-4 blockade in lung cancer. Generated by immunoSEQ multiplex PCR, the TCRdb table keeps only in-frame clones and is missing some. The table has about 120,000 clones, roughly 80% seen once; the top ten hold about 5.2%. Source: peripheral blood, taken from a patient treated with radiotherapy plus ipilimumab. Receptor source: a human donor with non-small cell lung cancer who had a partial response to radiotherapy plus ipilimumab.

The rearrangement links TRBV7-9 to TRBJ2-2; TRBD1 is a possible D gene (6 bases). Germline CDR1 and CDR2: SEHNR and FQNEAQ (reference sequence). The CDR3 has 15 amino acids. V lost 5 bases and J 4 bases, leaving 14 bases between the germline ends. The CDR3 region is CASSPQGKGTGELFF. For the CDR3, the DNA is TGTGCCAGCAGCCCACAGGGCAAAGGCACCGGGGAGCTGTTTTTT.

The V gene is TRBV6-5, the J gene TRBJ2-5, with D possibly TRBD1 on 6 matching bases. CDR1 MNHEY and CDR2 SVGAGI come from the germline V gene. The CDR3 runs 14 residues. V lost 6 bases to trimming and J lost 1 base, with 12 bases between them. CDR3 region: CASRSGQLQETQYF. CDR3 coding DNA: TGTGCCAGCAGGTCTGGACAGCTCCAAGAGACCCAGTACTTC.

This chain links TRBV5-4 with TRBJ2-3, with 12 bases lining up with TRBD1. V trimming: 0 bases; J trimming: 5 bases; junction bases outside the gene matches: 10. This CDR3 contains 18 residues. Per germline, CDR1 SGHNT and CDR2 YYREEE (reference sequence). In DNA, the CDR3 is TGTGCCAGCAGCTTGGCCGCGATGGGACAGGGGGCTCGAGATACGCAGTATTTT. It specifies CASSLAAMGQGARDTQYF.

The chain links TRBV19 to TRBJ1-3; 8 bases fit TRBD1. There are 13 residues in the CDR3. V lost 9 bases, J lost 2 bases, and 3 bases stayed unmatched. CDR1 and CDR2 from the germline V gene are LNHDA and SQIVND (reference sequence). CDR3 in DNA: TGTGCCAGCGAGGACAGGGCTGGAAACACCATATATTTT. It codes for CASEDRAGNTIYF.

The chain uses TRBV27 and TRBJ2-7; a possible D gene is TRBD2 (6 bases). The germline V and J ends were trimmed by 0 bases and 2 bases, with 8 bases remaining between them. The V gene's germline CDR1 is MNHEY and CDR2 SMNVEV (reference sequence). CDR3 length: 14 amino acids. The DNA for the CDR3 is TGTGCCAGCAGTTTATCTAGCGGAGCCTACGAGCAGTACTTC. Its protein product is CASSLSSGAYEQYF.

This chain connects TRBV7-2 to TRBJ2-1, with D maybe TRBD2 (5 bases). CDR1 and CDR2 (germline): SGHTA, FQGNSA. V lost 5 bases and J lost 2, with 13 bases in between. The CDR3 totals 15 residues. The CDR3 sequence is CASSKAAATYNEQFF. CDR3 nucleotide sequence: TGTGCCAGCAGCAAAGCGGCAGCCACCTACAATGAGCAGTTCTTC.

CDR3 sequence reads: CASSQTTQTGISGGETQYF. DNA for the CDR3: TGTGCCAGCAGCCAAACGACCCAGACAGGGATTAGTGGGGGAGAGACCCAGTACTTC. The chain carries TRBV13 and TRBJ2-5; 7 nucleotides align to TRBD1. V shed 5 bases and J 4 bases; nucleotides not matched to a gene: 22. CDR1 PRHDT and CDR2 FYEKMQ come from the germline V gene (reference sequence). The CDR3 totals 19 residues.

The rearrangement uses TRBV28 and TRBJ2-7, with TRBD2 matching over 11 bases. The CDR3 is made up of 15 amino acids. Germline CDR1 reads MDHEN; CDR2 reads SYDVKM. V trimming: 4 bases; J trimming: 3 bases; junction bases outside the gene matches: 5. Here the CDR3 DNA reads TGTGCCAGCAGTTCAGTACTAGCGGGGGTCTACGAGCAGTACTTC. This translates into CASSSVLAGVYEQYF.

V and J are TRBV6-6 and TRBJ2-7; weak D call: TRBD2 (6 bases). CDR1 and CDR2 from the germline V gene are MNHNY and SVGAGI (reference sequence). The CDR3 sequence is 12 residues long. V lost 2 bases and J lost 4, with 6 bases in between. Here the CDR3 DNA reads TGTGCCAGCAGTTACGGGAGGTACGAGCAGTACTTC. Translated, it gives CASSYGRYEQYF.

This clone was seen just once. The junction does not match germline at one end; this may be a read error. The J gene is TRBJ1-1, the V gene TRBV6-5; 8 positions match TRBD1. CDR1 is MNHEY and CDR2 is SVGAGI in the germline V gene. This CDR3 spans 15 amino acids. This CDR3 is CASSDSGGRNTEAFF. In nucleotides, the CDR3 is TGTGCCAGCAGTGACTCAGGGGGCCGGAACACTGAAGCTTTCTTT.

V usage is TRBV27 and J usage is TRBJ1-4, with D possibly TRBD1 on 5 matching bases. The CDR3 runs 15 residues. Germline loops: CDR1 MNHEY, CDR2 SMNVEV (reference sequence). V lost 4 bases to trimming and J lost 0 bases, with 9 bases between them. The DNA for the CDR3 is TGTGCCAGCAGTTACAGGCCTGCAACTAATGAAAAACTGTTTTTT. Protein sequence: CASSYRPATNEKLFF.

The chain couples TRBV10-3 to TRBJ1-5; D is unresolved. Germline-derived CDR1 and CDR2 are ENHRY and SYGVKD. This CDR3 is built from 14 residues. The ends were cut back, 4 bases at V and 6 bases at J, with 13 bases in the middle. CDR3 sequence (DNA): TGTGCCATCAGTGCATACAGCCAAGGTCAGCCCCAGCATTTT. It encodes CAISAYSQGQPQHF.

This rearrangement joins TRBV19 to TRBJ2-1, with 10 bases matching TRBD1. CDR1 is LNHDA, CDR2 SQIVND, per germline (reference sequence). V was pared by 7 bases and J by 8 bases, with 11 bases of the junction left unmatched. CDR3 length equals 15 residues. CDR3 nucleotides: TGTGCCAGTACCGAGACAGGGGGCAAAAGTGATGAGCAGTTCTTC. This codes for CASTETGGKSDEQFF.

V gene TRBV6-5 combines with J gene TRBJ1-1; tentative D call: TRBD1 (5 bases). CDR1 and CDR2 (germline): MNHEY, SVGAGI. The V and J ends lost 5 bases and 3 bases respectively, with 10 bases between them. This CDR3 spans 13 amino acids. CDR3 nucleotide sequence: TGTGCCAGCAGTGAAGCGGGGGACACTGAAGCTTTCTTT. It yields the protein CASSEAGDTEAFF.